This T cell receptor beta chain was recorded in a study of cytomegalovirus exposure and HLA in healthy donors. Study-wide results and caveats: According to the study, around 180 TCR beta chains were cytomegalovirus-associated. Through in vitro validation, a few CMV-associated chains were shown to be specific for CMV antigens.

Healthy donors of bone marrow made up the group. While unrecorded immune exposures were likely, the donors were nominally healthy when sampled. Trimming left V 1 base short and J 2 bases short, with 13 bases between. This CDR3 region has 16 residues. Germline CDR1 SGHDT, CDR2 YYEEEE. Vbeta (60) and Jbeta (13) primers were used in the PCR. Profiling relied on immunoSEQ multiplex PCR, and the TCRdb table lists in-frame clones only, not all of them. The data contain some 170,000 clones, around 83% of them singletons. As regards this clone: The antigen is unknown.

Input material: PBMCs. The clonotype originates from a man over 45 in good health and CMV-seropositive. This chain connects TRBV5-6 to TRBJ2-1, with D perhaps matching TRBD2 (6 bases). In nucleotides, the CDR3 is TGTGCCAGCAGCTTGTACTTGACTAGTACCTACAATGAGCAGTTCTTC. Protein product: CASSLYLTSTYNEQFF.